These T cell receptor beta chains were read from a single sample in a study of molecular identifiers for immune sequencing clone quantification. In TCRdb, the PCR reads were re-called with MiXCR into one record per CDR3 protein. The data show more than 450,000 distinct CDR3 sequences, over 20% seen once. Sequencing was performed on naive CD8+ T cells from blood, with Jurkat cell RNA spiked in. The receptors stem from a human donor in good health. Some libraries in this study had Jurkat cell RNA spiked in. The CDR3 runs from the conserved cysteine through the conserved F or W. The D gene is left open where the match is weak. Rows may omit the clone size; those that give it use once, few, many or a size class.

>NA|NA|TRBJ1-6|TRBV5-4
TGTGCCAGCAGCTCAGGGTTGGGTTCACCCCTCCACTTT
CASSSGLGSPLHF
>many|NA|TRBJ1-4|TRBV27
TGTGCCAGCCGGTTAGGGCTCGGTAATGAAAAACTGTTTTTT
CASRLGLGNEKLFF
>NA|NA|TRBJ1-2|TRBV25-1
TGTGCCAGCAGTGAAGGAATCTATGGCTACACCTTC
CASSEGIYGYTF
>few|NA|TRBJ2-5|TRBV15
TGTGCCACCAGCTCAGGACTATTTGGGGAGGCCCAGTACTTC
CATSSGLFGEAQYF
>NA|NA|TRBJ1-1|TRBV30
TGTGCCTGGAGCGGGACTCCCCTCGGGAAAGCTTTCTTT
CAWSGTPLGKAFF
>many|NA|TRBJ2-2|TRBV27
TGTGCCAGCCGCCTTCACTATTCCGGGGAGCTGTTTTTT
CASRLHYSGELFF
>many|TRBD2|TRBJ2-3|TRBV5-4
TGTGCCAGCAGTTCCGGGACTACCAACACAGATACGCAGTATTTT
CASSSGTTNTDTQYF
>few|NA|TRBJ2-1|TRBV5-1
TGCGCCAGCAGCTTGGCGGCGGGGTATTTGAATGAGCAGTTCTTC
CASSLAAGYLNEQFF
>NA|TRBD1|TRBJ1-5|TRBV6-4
TGTGCCAGCGGTGGGACAGATAACAACCAGGCTCCGCTTTTT
CASGGTDNNQAPLF
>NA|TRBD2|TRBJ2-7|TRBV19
TGTGCCAGTAGTATGCGGGGGATCTCCTACGAGCAGTACTTC
CASSMRGISYEQYF
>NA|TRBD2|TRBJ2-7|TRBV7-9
TGTGCCAGCAGTTGGACTAGCGGGAGTGGCTACGAGCAGTACTTC
CASSWTSGSGYEQYF
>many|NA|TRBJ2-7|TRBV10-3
TGTGCCATCAGTGACACGGTTGGGGTTTCCTACGAGCAGTACTTC
CAISDTVGVSYEQYF
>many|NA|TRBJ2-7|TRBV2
TGTGCCACCACGGGACCGGGGTACGAGCAGTACTTC
CATTGPGYEQYF
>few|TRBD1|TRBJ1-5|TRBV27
TGTGCCAGCAGGACAGGGGCTGGGGGTCAGCCCCAGCATTTT
CASRTGAGGQPQHF
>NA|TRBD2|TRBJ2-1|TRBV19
TGTGCCAGTAGTATAGGGACTAGCGCGAACAATGAGCAGTTCTTC
CASSIGTSANNEQFF
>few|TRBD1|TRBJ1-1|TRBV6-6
TGTGCCAGCACCTACAGGGGACCTAACACTGAAGCTTTCTTT
CASTYRGPNTEAFF
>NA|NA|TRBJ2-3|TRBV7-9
TGTGCCAGCAGCTTGGAGCTAGCGTTTACAGATACGCAGTATTTT
CASSLELAFTDTQYF
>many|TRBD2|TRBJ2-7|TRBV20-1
TGCAGTGCTAGTGAAGGACTAGCGGGGAGCTACGAGCAGTACTTC
CSASEGLAGSYEQYF
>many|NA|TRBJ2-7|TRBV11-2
TGTGCCAGCAGCTTAGATCCCGGGTTCGAGCAGTACTTC
CASSLDPGFEQYF
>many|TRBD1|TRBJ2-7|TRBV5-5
TGTGCCAGCAGCTTGGACAGGGGGCCAGGCTACGAGCAGTACTTC
CASSLDRGPGYEQYF
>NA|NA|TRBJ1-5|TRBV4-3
TGCGCCAGCAGCCAAGATCGAGGGATGGGCAATCAGCCCCAGCATTTT
CASSQDRGMGNQPQHF
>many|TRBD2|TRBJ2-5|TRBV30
TGTGCCTGGAGCCGACTAGCGGAAATCCAAGAGACCCAGTACTTC
CAWSRLAEIQETQYF